This T cell receptor (beta chain) was obtained from a study of cytomegalovirus exposure and HLA in healthy donors. Overall study findings and caveats: In vitro confirmation showed three CMV-associated chains to be CMV antigen specific.

The repertoire was sequenced with immunoSEQ multiplex PCR; TCRdb's copy has only in-frame clones and lacks some. The table shows approximately 150,000 clones, with just under 90% occurring only once. CDR3 length equals 14 residues. Looked up from germline, CDR1 is MNHEY and CDR2 is SMNVEV (reference sequence). Losses at the gene ends were 5 bases for V and 1 base for J; bases not matched to a gene: 5. This clone appeared a few times. Its antigen is currently unknown. Sample: PBMCs. The receptor's source is a woman in her 30s in good health and CMV-seronegative. V and J are TRBV27 and TRBJ2-7; TRBD2 aligns across 7 bases. As DNA, the CDR3 is TGTGCCAGCAGTCCTAGCGGCAGATCCTACGAGCAGTACTTC. Translated, it gives CASSPSGRSYEQYF.